Listed below are T cell receptor beta chains from one sample, sequenced in a study of CD8 T cells in Susac syndrome. TCRdb reanalysed the immunoSEQ multiplex PCR reads using MiXCR and keeps one entry per CDR3 protein. The sample comprises some 80,000 distinct CDR3 sequences, around 94% of which are singletons, and 0.2% to 0.3% rests with the top ten. The sample was CD8+ T cells from PBMCs. The source of these receptors is a human donor in good health. Both conserved end residues are part of each CDR3. D genes are given only for firm matches. Some rows have no size entry. The others give once, few or many, or a class for an expanded clone.

>-|TRBJ2-1|TRBV7-2|TRBD2
CASSPLAGGVNEQFF
TGTGCCAGCAGTCCTCTAGCGGGAGGGGTCAATGAGCAGTTCTTC
>-|TRBJ1-1|TRBV6-2/TRBV6-3|-
CASRQTGWGGTEAFF
TGTGCCAGCAGGCAGACAGGATGGGGAGGGACTGAAGCTTTCTTT
>-|TRBJ2-3|TRBV9|TRBD2
CASSVEAGATDTQYF
TGTGCCAGCAGCGTAGAAGCGGGGGCCACAGATACGCAGTATTTT
>-|TRBJ2-6|TRBV24-1|-
CATSAPAVSGANVLTF
TGTGCCACCAGTGCCCCAGCAGTCTCTGGGGCCAACGTCCTGACTTTC
>-|TRBJ2-5|TRBV19|-
CASSIVRADVETQYF
TGTGCCAGTAGTATAGTCCGGGCGGATGTTGAGACCCAGTACTTC
>-|TRBJ2-1|TRBV9|-
CASSVPALSSYNEQFF
TGTGCCAGCAGCGTCCCCGCGCTTAGCTCCTACAATGAGCAGTTCTTC
>-|TRBJ2-2|TRBV14|TRBD2
CASSQDPVAGGHTGELFF
TGTGCCAGCAGCCAAGACCCCGTGGCGGGAGGTCACACCGGGGAGCTGTTTTTT
>-|TRBJ2-1|TRBV7-7|TRBD2
CAGRDYRLYNEQFF
TGTGCTGGGCGGGACTACAGACTTTACAATGAGCAGTTCTTC
>-|TRBJ1-6|TRBV6-2/TRBV6-3|TRBD1
CASSSPGQEGSPLHF
TGTGCCAGCAGTTCACCGGGACAGGAAGGTTCACCCCTCCACTTT
>-|TRBJ2-1|TRBV19|TRBD2
CASSPPGRTSGSSYNEQFF
TGTGCCAGTAGTCCCCCGGGTAGGACTAGCGGGAGCTCCTACAATGAGCAGTTCTTC
>-|TRBJ1-1|TRBV29-1|TRBD1
CSGPPQGITEAFF
TGCAGCGGCCCGCCACAGGGGATCACTGAAGCTTTCTTT
>-|TRBJ1-1|TRBV7-9|-
CASSLGGVREAFF
TGTGCCAGCAGCTTAGGTGGTGTAAGAGAAGCTTTCTTT
>-|TRBJ2-3|TRBV27|-
CASSHLTSYGTDTQYF
TGTGCCAGCAGTCACTTGACTAGTTACGGCACAGATACGCAGTATTTT
>-|TRBJ2-6|TRBV7-9|-
CASSLAEGLSARANVLTF
TGTGCCAGCAGCTTAGCTGAGGGGCTATCTGCCAGGGCCAACGTCCTGACTTTC
>-|TRBJ1-1|TRBV13|-
CASSPDTPRDTEAFF
TGTGCCAGCAGCCCGGACACACCACGAGACACTGAAGCTTTCTTT
>few|TRBJ2-7|TRBV4-1|-
CASSPGAREQYF
TGCGCCAGCAGCCCAGGGGCCAGGGAGCAGTACTTC
>few|TRBJ2-5|TRBV5-6|-
CASSDGFWETQYF
TGTGCCAGCTCGGATGGTTTTTGGGAGACCCAGTACTTC
>-|TRBJ2-3|TRBV27|-
CASSLRYSTDTQYF
TGTGCCAGCAGTTTAAGGTACAGCACAGATACGCAGTATTTT
>-|TRBJ1-5|TRBV15|-
CATSRQTPNQPQHF
TGTGCCACCAGCAGACAGACTCCCAATCAGCCCCAGCATTTT
>-|TRBJ2-5|TRBV4-1|-
CASSQEGTGIQETQYF
TGCGCCAGCAGCCAAGAAGGGACGGGAATTCAAGAGACCCAGTACTTC
>once|TRBJ2-1|TRBV5-1|-
CASSITGEQFF
TGCGCCAGCAGCATAACGGGGGAGCAGTTCTTC
>-|TRBJ1-1|TRBV19|-
CASSIWDKGTEAFF
TGTGCCAGTAGTATATGGGACAAAGGCACTGAAGCTTTCTTT
>-|TRBJ1-1|TRBV3-1|-
CASSPGVAGTEAFF
TGTGCCAGCAGCCCAGGGGTGGCGGGCACTGAAGCTTTCTTT
>-|TRBJ1-5|TRBV27|-
CASSFGPGQPQHF
TGTGCCAGCAGTTTTGGTCCCGGCCAGCCCCAGCATTTT
>-|TRBJ2-7|TRBV7-9|-
CARGEGVEQYF
TGTGCCAGAGGAGAGGGCGTGGAGCAGTACTTC
>-|TRBJ1-1|TRBV27|-
CASSWTPGNTEAFF
TGTGCCAGCAGCTGGACCCCGGGGAACACTGAAGCTTTCTTT
>-|TRBJ2-1|TRBV20-1|-
CSAILRGVGQFF
TGCAGTGCTATACTCAGGGGGGTCGGGCAGTTCTTC
>-|TRBJ2-5|TRBV2|-
CASSDLQETQYF
TGTGCCAGCAGTGATTTACAGGAGACCCAGTACTTC
>-|TRBJ2-1|TRBV11-3|-
CASSLFQGYNEQFF
TGTGCCAGCAGCTTATTCCAGGGCTACAATGAGCAGTTCTTC
>-|TRBJ2-3|TRBV24-1|TRBD1
CATSDLVQGALSGTDTQYF
TGTGCCACCAGTGATTTGGTACAGGGGGCTTTGTCTGGCACAGATACGCAGTATTTT
>-|TRBJ1-6|TRBV7-8|-
CASSTEQGPSYNSPLHF
TGTGCCAGCAGCACCGAACAGGGTCCCTCCTATAATTCACCCCTCCACTTT
>-|TRBJ1-1|TRBV19|-
CASSGGSIMNTEAFF
TGTGCCAGTAGTGGAGGATCAATTATGAACACTGAAGCTTTCTTT
>-|TRBJ1-1|TRBV27|TRBD1
CASSLTGVNTEAFF
TGTGCCAGCAGTTTGACAGGGGTGAACACTGAAGCTTTCTTT
>-|TRBJ1-5|TRBV19|-
CASQEGNQPQHF
TGTGCCAGCCAGGAGGGCAATCAGCCCCAGCATTTT
>once|TRBJ2-6|TRBV7-9|-
CASWGTGANVLTF
TGTGCCAGCTGGGGTACCGGGGCCAACGTCCTGACTTTC
>-|TRBJ2-5|TRBV13|-
CASSLGRTVETQYF
TGTGCCAGCAGCTTAGGCCGGACAGTTGAGACCCAGTACTTC
>-|TRBJ2-5|TRBV11-2|-
CASSPQSGWAQYF
TGTGCCAGCAGCCCCCAATCGGGGTGGGCCCAGTACTTC
>-|TRBJ2-2|TRBV15|-
CATSRGRRVPNTGELFF
TGTGCCACCAGCAGAGGCCGGCGGGTTCCGAACACCGGGGAGCTGTTTTTT
>-|TRBJ1-2|TRBV27|TRBD1
CASSWTGGGYGYTF
TGTGCCAGCAGTTGGACAGGGGGCGGCTATGGCTACACCTTC
>-|TRBJ1-5|TRBV25-1|-
CASSESGMDQPQHF
TGTGCCAGCAGTGAATCTGGAATGGATCAGCCCCAGCATTTT
>once|TRBJ2-3|TRBV27|-
CASSFSTATDTQYF
TGTGCCAGCAGTTTCTCGACAGCCACAGATACGCAGTATTTT
>-|TRBJ1-2|TRBV7-9|TRBD1
CASSSGQGSYGYTF
TGTGCCAGCAGCTCCGGACAGGGGAGCTATGGCTACACCTTC